Sequencing of this T cell receptor beta chain was carried out in a study of cytomegalovirus exposure and HLA in healthy donors. Study background: Findings of an earlier analysis included 110 million or so unique TCR beta sequences from around 180 million T cells. Findings of the study overall: Presence/absence results assume similar sequencing depth per donor, which may not hold. Donors belonging to an Asian-associated ancestry cluster reportedly showed fewer N-insertions in productive TCRs than the 666-donor mean, according to what a later analysis found. Overall, approximately 150 TCR beta chains were annotated as cytomegalovirus-associated.

V gave up 2 bases and J gave up 3 bases; unmatched junction bases: 12. This CDR3 has 20 amino acids. Looked up from germline, CDR1 is MDHEN and CDR2 is SYDVKM. Both 60 Vbeta primers and 13 Jbeta primers went into the PCR. Assay: immunoSEQ multiplex PCR; the TCRdb copy retains only in-frame clones and omits some. The table records approximately 300,000 clones, approximately 80% of them present only once. This clone was observed a few times. Its antigen is not identified. Specimen: PBMCs. The chain carries TRBV28 and TRBJ2-1, with 14 bases lining up with TRBD2. The TCR was taken from a girl aged 2 to 10 in good health and CMV-seronegative. For the CDR3, the DNA is TGTGCCAGCAGTTTAAGGAGAGGGACGACTAGCGGGAGGGGCTACAATGAGCAGTTCTTC. Translated: CASSLRRGTTSGRGYNEQFF.